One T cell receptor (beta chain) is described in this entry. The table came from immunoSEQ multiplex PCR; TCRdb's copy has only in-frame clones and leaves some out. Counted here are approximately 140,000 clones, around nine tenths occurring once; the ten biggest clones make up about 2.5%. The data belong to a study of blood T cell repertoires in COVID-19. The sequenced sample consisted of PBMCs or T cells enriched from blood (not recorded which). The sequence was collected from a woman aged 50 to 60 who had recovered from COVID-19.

In DNA, the CDR3 is TGTGCCAGCAGTATGGGGGACATCTATAATTCACCCCTCCACTTT. Amino acid sequence: CASSMGDIYNSPLHF. This chain connects TRBV6-5 to TRBJ1-6; D is possibly TRBD1 (6 bases). V was pared by 5 bases and J by 3 bases, with 11 bases between. CDR3 length equals 15 residues. CDR1 and CDR2 from the germline V gene are MNHEY and SVGAGI.